This T cell receptor (beta chain) was obtained from a study of T cells expressing NK-cell markers. Across the study: Researchers got TCR beta repertoires out of sorted CD3+CD56+NKG2C+, CD3+CD56+NKG2C- and CD3+CD56-NKG2C+ T cells. Broader study findings: Four of the donors also had these clonotypes leading their CD3+CD56-NKG2C+ fraction. Dominant NKG2C+ clonotypes in over 5 donors made up roughly 1.0-7.0% of CD8+ T cells.

Germline CDR1 and CDR2: MNHNS and SASEGT. The CDR3 extends over 11 amino acids. Note on this clonotype: Its antigen is unidentified.

Production of TCR beta cDNA relied on 5'RACE template switching with UMIs. TCRdb reprocessed the 5' RACE reads and keeps a single row for each CDR3 protein, giving no DNA. Seen in this sample are roughly 300,000 distinct CDR3 sequences; the ten most common clones hold more than 3.5%. The V gene is TRBV6-1, the J gene TRBJ1-2; TCRdb gives TRBD1 as the D gene, but with no DNA this cannot be confirmed. The sequenced sample was blood T cells: a sorted CD56 or NKG2C T cell subset, CD4+ or CD8+ T cells, or bulk PBMC T cells (not recorded which). The sequence came from a woman between 18 and 75 years old in good health. The CDR3 spells CAGEGRDGYTF.